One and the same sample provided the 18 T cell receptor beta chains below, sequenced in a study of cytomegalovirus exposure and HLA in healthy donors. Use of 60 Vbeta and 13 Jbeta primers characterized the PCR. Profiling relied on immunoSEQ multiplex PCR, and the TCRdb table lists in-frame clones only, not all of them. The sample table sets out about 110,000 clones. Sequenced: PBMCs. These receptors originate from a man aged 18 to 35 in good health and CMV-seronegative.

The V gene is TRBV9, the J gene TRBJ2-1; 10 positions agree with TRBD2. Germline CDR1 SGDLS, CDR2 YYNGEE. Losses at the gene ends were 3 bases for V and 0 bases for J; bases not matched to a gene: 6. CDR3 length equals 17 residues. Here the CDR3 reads CASSGHLAGASYNEQFF. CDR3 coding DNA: TGTGCCAGCAGCGGTCATCTAGCGGGGGCCTCCTACAATGAGCAGTTCTTC.

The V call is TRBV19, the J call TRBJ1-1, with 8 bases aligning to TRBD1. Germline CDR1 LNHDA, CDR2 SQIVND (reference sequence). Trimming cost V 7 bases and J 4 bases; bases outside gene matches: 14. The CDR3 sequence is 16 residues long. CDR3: CASTQGQGRTGTEAFF. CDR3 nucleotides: TGTGCCAGTACCCAAGGACAGGGACGAACAGGCACTGAAGCTTTCTTT.

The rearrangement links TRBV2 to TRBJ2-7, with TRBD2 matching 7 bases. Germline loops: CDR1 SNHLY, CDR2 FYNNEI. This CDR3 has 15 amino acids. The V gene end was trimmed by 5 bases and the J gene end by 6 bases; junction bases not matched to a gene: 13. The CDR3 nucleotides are TGTGCCAGCAGTCGAGCTGGGGCGCGGGGGAGCGAGCAGTACTTC. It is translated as CASSRAGARGSEQYF.

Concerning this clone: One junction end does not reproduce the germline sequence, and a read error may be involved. The CDR3, as DNA: TGTGCCAGCAGGGAAGCAGGGTCGGGAAACAATGAGCAGTTCTTC. This gives the protein CASREAGSGNNEQFF. The chain uses TRBV2 and TRBJ2-1; D is possibly TRBD1 or TRBD2 (5 bases each). This CDR3 has 15 residues. The germline V gene has CDR1 SNHLY and CDR2 FYNNEI.

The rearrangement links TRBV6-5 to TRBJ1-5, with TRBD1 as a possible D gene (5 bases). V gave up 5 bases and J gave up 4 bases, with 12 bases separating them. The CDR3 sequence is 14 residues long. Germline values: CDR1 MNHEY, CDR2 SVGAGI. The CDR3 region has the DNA TGTGCCAGCAGTGAAGGTCCAGGGAATCAGCCCCAGCATTTT. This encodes CASSEGPGNQPQHF.

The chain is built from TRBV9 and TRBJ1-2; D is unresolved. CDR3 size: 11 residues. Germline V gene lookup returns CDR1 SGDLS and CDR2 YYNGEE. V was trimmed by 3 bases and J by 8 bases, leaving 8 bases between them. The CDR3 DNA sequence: TGTGCCAGCAGCGACTACAACGGCTACACCTTC. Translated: CASSDYNGYTF.

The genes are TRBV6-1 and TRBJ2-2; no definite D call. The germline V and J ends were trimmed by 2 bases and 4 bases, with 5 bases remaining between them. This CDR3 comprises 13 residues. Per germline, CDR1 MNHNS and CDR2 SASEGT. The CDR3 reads CASSEYRTGELFF. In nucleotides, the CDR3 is TGTGCCAGCAGTGAATATCGCACCGGGGAGCTGTTTTTT.

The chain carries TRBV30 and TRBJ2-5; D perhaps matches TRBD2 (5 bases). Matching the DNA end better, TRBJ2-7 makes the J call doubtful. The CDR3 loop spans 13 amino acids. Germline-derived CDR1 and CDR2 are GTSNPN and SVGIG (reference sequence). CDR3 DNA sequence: TGTGCCTGGACTGAGGGCTCCGGCTACGAGCAGTACTTC. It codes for CAWTEGSGYEQYF.

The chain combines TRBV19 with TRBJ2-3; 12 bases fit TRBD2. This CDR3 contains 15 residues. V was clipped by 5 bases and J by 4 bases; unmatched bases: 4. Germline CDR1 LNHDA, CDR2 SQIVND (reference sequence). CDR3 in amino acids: CASSGLAGLADTQYF. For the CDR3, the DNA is TGTGCCAGTAGTGGACTAGCGGGGTTGGCAGATACGCAGTATTTT.

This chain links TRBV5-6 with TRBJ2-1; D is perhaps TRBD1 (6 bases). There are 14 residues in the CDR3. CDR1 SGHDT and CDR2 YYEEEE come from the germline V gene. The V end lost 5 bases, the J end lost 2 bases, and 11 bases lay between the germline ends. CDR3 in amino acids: CASRQGNAYNEQFF. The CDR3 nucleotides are TGTGCCAGCAGACAGGGTAACGCCTACAATGAGCAGTTCTTC. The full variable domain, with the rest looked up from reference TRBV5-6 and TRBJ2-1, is DAGVTQSPTHLIKTRGQQVTLRCSPKSGHDTVSWYQQALGQGPQFIFQYYEEEERQRGNFPDRFSGHQFPNYSSELNVNALLLGDSALYLCASRQGNAYNEQFFGPGTRLTVL.

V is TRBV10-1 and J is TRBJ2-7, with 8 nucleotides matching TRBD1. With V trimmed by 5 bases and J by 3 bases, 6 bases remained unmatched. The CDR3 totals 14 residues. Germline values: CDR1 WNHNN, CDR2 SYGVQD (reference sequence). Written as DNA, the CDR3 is TGCGCCAGCAGTAGGGGACAGGTGGACTACGAGCAGTACTTC. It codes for CASSRGQVDYEQYF.

CDR3 region: CASSQDGVPGGTSNQPQHF. The CDR3 bases are TGCGCCAGCAGCCAAGATGGGGTTCCTGGGGGCACTAGCAATCAGCCCCAGCATTTT. The V call is TRBV4-1, the J call TRBJ1-5; tentatively, D is TRBD1 (6 bases). Trimming left V 0 bases short and J 0 bases short, with 18 bases between. Germline V gives CDR1 MGHRA, CDR2 YSYEKL. This CDR3 spans 19 amino acids.

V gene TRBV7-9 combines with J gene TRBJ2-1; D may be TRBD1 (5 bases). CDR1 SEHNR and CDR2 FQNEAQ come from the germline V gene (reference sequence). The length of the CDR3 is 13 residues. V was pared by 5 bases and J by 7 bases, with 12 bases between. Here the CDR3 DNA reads TGTGCCAGCAGCCCCATAGGGGAAAATGAGCAGTTCTTC. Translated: CASSPIGENEQFF.

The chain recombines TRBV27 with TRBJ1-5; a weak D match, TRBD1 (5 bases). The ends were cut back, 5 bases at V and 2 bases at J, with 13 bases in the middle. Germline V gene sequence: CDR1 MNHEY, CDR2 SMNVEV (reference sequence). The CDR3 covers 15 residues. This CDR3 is CASSPTDLRNQPQHF. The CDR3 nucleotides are TGTGCCAGCAGTCCGACAGACCTGCGCAATCAGCCCCAGCATTTT.

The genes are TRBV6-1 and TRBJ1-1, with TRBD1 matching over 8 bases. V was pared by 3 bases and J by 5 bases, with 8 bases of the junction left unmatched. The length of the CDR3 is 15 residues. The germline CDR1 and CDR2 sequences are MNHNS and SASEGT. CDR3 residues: CASSERAGGLTEAFF. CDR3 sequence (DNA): TGTGCCAGCAGTGAGAGGGCAGGGGGCTTGACTGAAGCTTTCTTT.

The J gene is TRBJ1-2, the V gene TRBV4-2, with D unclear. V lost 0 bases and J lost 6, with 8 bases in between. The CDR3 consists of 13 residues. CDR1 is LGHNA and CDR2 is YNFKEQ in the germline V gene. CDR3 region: CASSQDRGDGYTF. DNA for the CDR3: TGTGCCAGCAGCCAAGATCGGGGTGATGGCTACACCTTC.

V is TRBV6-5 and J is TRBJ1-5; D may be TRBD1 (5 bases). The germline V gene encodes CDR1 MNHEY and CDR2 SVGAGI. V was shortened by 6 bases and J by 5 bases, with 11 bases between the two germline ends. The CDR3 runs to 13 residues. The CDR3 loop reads CASRQDGHQPQHF. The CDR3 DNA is TGTGCCAGCAGACAGGACGGTCATCAGCCCCAGCATTTT.

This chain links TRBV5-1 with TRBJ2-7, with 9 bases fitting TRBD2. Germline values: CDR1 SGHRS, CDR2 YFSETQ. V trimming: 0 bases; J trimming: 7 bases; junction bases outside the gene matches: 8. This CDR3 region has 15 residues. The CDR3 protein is CASSLGGGRAGEQYF. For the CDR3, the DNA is TGCGCCAGCAGCTTGGGAGGCGGGAGGGCCGGTGAGCAGTACTTC. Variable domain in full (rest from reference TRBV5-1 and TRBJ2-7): KAGVTQTPRYLIKTRGQQVTLSCSPISGHRSVSWYQQTPGQGLQFLFEYFSETQRNKGNFPGRFSGRQFSNSRSEMNVSTLELGDSALYLCASSLGGGRAGEQYFGPGTRLTVT.